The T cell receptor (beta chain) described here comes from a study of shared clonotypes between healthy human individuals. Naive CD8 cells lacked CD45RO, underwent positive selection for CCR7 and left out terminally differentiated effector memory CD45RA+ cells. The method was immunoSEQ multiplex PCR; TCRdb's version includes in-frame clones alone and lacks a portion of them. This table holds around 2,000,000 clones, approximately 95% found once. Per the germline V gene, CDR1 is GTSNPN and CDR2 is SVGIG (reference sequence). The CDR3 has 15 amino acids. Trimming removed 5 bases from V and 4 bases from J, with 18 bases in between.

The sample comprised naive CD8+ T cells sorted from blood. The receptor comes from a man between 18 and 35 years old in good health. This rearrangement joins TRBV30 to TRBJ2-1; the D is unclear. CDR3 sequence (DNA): TGTGCCTGGGCCTGGACGGACCCACCGTACAATGAGCAGTTCTTC. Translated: CAWAWTDPPYNEQFF.